The present entry profiles one T cell receptor beta chain with its context. This clone was seen once. Its antigen is not yet known. No much larger clone is present one base from it, and per-base qualities are unavailable. From a lookup of the germline V gene, CDR1 and CDR2 are MNHNS and SASEGT. V was cut back by 5 bases and J by 1 base, leaving a gap of 9 bases between them. From cysteine to phenylalanine, the CDR3 is 14 amino acids long. Only the CDR3 part of the read is kept: 42 bases, read in frame from the first base. The cohort was made up of 650 to 700 healthy bone marrow donors. At the time of sampling, all cohort members were nominally healthy, though unrecorded immune exposures were likely present. The donor was CMV seropositive and belonged to the group of 250 to 350 seropositive cohort members. A peripheral blood sample was provided by each donor, and peripheral blood mononuclear cells were used for TCR beta sequencing. The Qiagen DNeasy Blood Extraction Kit was used to extract genomic DNA from the blood cell samples.

The data belong to a study of cytomegalovirus exposure and HLA in healthy donors (TCRdb year 2017). Describing the broader study: An earlier analysis of 587 of the donors reported approximately 260 Gb of sequence data and 95 million to 130 million unique TCR beta sequences obtained from around 190 million T cells. An early release that covered some 630 HLA-typed donors contained 300 to 350 gigabases of sequencing data and approximately 85 million unique TCR sequences. The genetic ancestry cluster associated with self-reported Caucasian donors included around four fifths of the 398 genotyped donors. The study was designed to test whether signatures of past pathogen exposure could be identified by cataloging public T cell receptors. The study profiled the T cell repertoires of 666 subjects by immunosequencing and related them to cytomegalovirus serostatus. Along with the roughly 670-subject first cohort, a separate validation cohort of some 130 different subjects was used. To predict cytomegalovirus infection status, the study brought together high-throughput TCR immunosequencing, statistical association of individual TCRs with disease status, and machine learning. To study patterns of TCR occurrence, a later analysis re-analyzed previously published TCR beta repertoires from 700 or so donors and added high-resolution HLA genotyping. Rather than drawing on any new phenotypic data, the later analysis identified candidate immune exposures from TCR beta sequences and the way those sequences occurred across donors. An earlier analysis of around 580 of the donors used high-throughput TCR beta sequencing to judge whether each TCR beta V gene segment behaved as functional or pseudogenic. Alongside the repertoire data, information on donor age, sex, ethnicity and CMV serostatus was compiled. A later genetic analysis used genome-wide SNP genotypes for about 65% of the 666 donors, treating that subset as a discovery cohort. All discovery cohort repertoires had been generated on a single sequencing platform. HLA typing included class I and class II loci at four-digit resolution. Typing coverage differed by locus: A, B, C, DRB1 and DQB1 were typed in roughly 620-630 donors, DQA1 in about 500, DPA1 in around 610, and DPB1 in 400 to 480. Because of strong linkage in the cohort, roughly five DR-DQ haplotypes were treated as single units for association and clustering. Among about 390 genotyped donors of the cohort, an average of approximately 240,000 unique TCR beta nucleotide sequences were sequenced per donor, roughly 18% of them non-productive.

Study-wide conclusions, independent of this receptor: A few of the identified cytomegalovirus-associated TCR beta chains were confirmed in vitro to be specific for cytomegalovirus antigens. The authors suggested that the approach could potentially be generalized to other disease states and immunological phenotypes. Most TCR sequences were seen in very few donors, while some public TCRs were found in many individuals. Because HLA typing was unavailable for some donors at each locus, only the typed subset was used in association tests. Some IMGT-functional V segments, including TRBV6-2 and TRBV6-3, could not be distinguished by the 87-base-pair reads and were therefore excluded. In a later analysis, HLA-associated TCR beta chains showed more clonal expansion and lower generation probabilities than non-associated chains that were equally common. An earlier analysis of approximately 600 of the donors showed that most TCR beta V segments appeared in productive rearrangements either about 87% or about 30% of the time, which broadly matched IMGT annotations. For the cohort, immune exposure information was limited to CMV serostatus. A group of highly shared sequence variants was considered likely to be a technical artifact of the sequencing pipeline. A later analysis found that TCR association rates varied across HLA loci, with DRB1 alleles showing the most associated TCRs and HLA-C alleles the fewest. In the study, approximately 150 TCR beta chains were listed as associated with cytomegalovirus. Presence/absence analyses assumed roughly uniform sequencing depth across donors, an assumption that may not hold. A later analysis found that most CMV-associated TCR beta chains appeared HLA-restricted, with HLA associations seemingly driven largely by CMV exposure. In a later genetic analysis, a missense DCLRE1C variant was associated with V-gene and J-gene trimming of TCR beta chains, and the association was replicated in an independent cohort. A later genetic analysis reported fewer N-insertions in productive TCRs among donors in an Asian-associated ancestry cluster than the roughly 700-donor mean. The classifier was reported to diagnose cytomegalovirus status with high specificity and sensitivity in both the original cohort and the validation cohort. According to a later analysis, parvovirus B19, influenza, CMV and Epstein-Barr virus appeared linked to several top co-occurrence clusters. When HLA alleles, especially DR and DQ, strongly co-occurred, TCR associations were difficult to assign to individual alleles. This cohort had only TCR beta chains sequenced, and the lack of alpha or paired-chain data limited which features could be detected. The earlier analysis of almost 600 of the donors excluded approximately 15 rarely observed V segments, including chromosome 9 orphons, because counts were too low. A further reported finding was that TCR beta sequences accurately predicted the HLA-A and HLA-B alleles for most subjects in the first cohort. Linkage disequilibrium might explain the correlated functional status among segregating V segments, but an unknown experimental factor could not be ruled out. At a false discovery rate of 0.05, a later analysis linked around 17,000 TCR beta sequences to specific HLA alleles.

The library was obtained by the immunoSEQ multiplex PCR assay. For the multiplex PCR, a mixture combining 60 forward primers for TCR Vbeta segments and 13 reverse primers for TCR Jbeta segments was used. The CDR3 region of rearranged TCR beta genes was amplified from genomic DNA with a multiplex PCR assay. The amplified TCR beta libraries were sequenced on the Illumina HiSeq System as 87-base-pair reads. The authors' analysis ran thus. A later analysis counted about 80 million unique TCR beta chains across the 666 repertoires, and around 9.9 million of these chains were shared by at least two donors. A nearest-neighbor algorithm error-corrected the raw reads and collapsed the reads into unique sequences, merging closely related sequences to remove PCR and sequencing errors. Alignment of CDR3 sequences to IMGT reference sequences was used to assign V, D and J gene segments. For a sequence to be retained, a match of at least six nucleotides to both a V gene segment and a J gene segment was required. A rearrangement counted as productive if the CDR3 had no stop codons and remained in frame with V and J, and every other rearrangement counted as non-productive. Following IMGT convention, CDR3 was defined as the stretch from the second conserved V-encoded cysteine up to the conserved J-encoded phenylalanine. In an earlier analysis of roughly 580 of the donors, sequences lacking an unambiguous match to a single V gene segment were excluded. In an earlier analysis of several hundred of the donors, V segments were called functional above 56.7% productive rearrangements and were called segregating when the between-donor standard deviation exceeded 5%. A statistical classification framework was developed to diagnose cytomegalovirus status using the catalog of TCR beta chain sequences. In a later analysis, TCR nucleotide sequences were compared against IMGT/GENE-DB human TR gene sequences so that V and J genes could be assigned. In a later analysis, CDR3 sequences and most-parsimonious VDJ recombination scenarios were assigned using the TCRdist pipeline. In a later analysis, every TCR beta chain was defined by the combination of its CDR3 amino acid sequence and its V-gene family, and reads without a unique V-gene family were dropped. A later analysis removed several hundred highly shared, low-generation-probability nucleotide sequences to deal with suspected cross-contamination and a sequencing artifact. A later analysis calculated a clonal expansion index for each public chain from normalized within-repertoire ranks of inferred template counts. A later analysis computed generation probabilities with a VDJ recombination model fitted to out-of-frame rearrangements, and checked the results against IGoR. Hypergeometric tests were used in a later analysis to score TCR-TCR, TCR-HLA and TCR-CMV co-occurrence, with a repertoire-size bias correction applied to the TCR pairs. In a later analysis, false discovery rates were estimated by permuting HLA or CMV assignments 20 times. In a later analysis, co-occurring TCRs were grouped with DBSCAN, and TCRdist sequence similarity was added when clustering was performed within HLA-allele-positive subsets. Repertoires with fewer than 30,000 or more than 120,000 public chains, plus five repertoires with anomalous nucleotide sharing, were excluded from co-occurrence clustering. Here the immuneACCESS table is served through TCRdb, limited to in-frame sequences with V and J called. Missing clones are a known gap in these copies; in checked studies unresolved V genes cover under half, and the rest lacks a known reason. Clone size and V and J calls were adopted from that table, with D and trimming inferred from the DNA. A total of 100,000 to 150,000 clones appear in this sample, around 74% of them only once. 4% to 4.5% of the sample belongs to the ten largest clones.

In this chain, TRBV6-1 is recombined with TRBJ1-5; the best D guess is TRBD1, with 5 bases matching. This sequence was found in a woman in her forties or fifties in good health and CMV-seropositive. Sequenced material: PBMCs. CDR3 region: CASSRAGSNQPQHF. The nucleotide sequence reads TGTGCCAGCAGTAGGGCAGGGAGCAATCAGCCCCAGCATTTT.